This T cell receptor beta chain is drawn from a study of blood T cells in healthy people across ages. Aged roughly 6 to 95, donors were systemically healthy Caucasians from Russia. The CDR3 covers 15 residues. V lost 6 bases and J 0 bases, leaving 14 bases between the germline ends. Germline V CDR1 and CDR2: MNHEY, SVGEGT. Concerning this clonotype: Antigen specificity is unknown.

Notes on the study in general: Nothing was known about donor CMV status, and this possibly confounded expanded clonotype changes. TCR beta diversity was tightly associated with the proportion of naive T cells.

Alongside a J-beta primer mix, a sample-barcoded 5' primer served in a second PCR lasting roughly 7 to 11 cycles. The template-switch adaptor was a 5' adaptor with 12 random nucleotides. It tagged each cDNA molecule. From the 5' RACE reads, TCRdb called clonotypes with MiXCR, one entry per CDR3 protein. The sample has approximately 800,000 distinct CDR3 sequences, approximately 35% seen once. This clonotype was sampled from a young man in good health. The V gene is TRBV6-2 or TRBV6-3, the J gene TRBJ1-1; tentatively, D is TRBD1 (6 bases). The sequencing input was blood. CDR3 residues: CASSQGHFMNTEAFF. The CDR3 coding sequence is TGTGCCAGCAGCCAGGGACACTTCATGAACACTGAAGCTTTCTTT.